This T cell receptor (beta chain) was captured by sequencing in a study of blood T cell repertoires in COVID-19. The repertoire was sequenced with immunoSEQ multiplex PCR; TCRdb's copy has only in-frame clones and lacks some. The sample holds about 99,000 clones, approximately 87% seen once. CDR1 and CDR2 (germline): SGHRS, YFSETQ. V dropped 0 bases and J dropped 6 bases, with 11 bases sitting between them. This CDR3 region has 14 residues. This clonotype was sampled from a man aged 45-60 years with acute or convalescent COVID-19. V usage is TRBV5-1 and J usage is TRBJ2-3; D may be TRBD2 (6 bases). What was sequenced was peripheral blood. The CDR3, as DNA: TGCGCCAGCAGCTTGGCGGGAGAGCGGGATACGCAGTATTTT. Translated, it gives CASSLAGERDTQYF.